One sample yielded the 32 T cell receptor beta chains listed below, sequenced in a study of chemoradiotherapy in HPV16-positive cancers. Only in-frame clones appear in the TCRdb table, and some are missing; sequencing was by immunoSEQ multiplex PCR. Here the sample spans 3,000 to 4,000 clones, almost 80% being singletons. Sample: tumor tissue, taken from a patient who underwent chemoradiotherapy. Receptor source: a human donor with HPV-associated anogenital cancer.

This chain's CDR3 is CASTFGDIQYF. DNA for the CDR3: TGTGCCAGCACGTTCGGAGACATTCAGTACTTC. The chain has TRBV25-1 and TRBJ2-4; D is uncertain. V shed 7 bases and J shed 8 bases, with 9 bases lying between them. Germline V lookup: CDR1 MGHDK, CDR2 SYGVNS. The CDR3 has 11 amino acids.

This clone was detected only once. J is TRBJ2-5 and V is TRBV30; D possibly corresponds to TRBD1 (5 bases). The DNA matches TRBJ2-7 better at its end, which makes the J call doubtful. Germline loops: CDR1 GTSNPN, CDR2 SVGIG (reference sequence). The CDR3 has 11 amino acids. The chain's CDR3 is CAWTDSYEQYF. The CDR3 DNA reads as TGTGCCTGGACTGACAGCTACGAGCAGTACTTC.

The chain uses TRBV7-2 and TRBJ1-1, with 8 positions matching TRBD1. Germline assignment: CDR1 SGHTA and CDR2 FQGNSA. V was pared by 5 bases and J by 4 bases, with 9 bases of the junction left unmatched. This CDR3 has 15 amino acids. The CDR3 region is CASSGQGVKGTEAFF. CDR3 DNA: TGTGCCAGCAGCGGACAGGGAGTGAAGGGCACTGAAGCTTTCTTT.

The V and J genes are TRBV7-9 and TRBJ1-2; 7 bases align to TRBD1. With 4 bases clipped from V and 4 bases from J, the junction kept 9 bases outside the gene matches. Germline lookup yields CDR1 SEHNR and CDR2 FQNEAQ (reference sequence). This CDR3 has 15 amino acids. The CDR3 bases are TGTGCCAGCAGCTCCCCCGACAGGGAATCCTATGGCTACACCTTC. This sequence encodes CASSSPDRESYGYTF.

The J gene is TRBJ2-4, the V gene TRBV11-3, with D tentatively TRBD1 or TRBD2 (5 bases each). This CDR3 is built from 19 residues. The V and J ends lost 2 bases and 1 base respectively, with 21 bases between them. Germline V gene lookup returns CDR1 SGHNT and CDR2 YENEEA. CDR3 protein: CASSLWTSEGPLAKNIQYF. CDR3 DNA: TGTGCCAGCAGCTTATGGACGAGTGAGGGACCGCTGGCCAAAAACATTCAGTACTTC.

The V call is TRBV18, the J call TRBJ1-1, with D possibly TRBD1 on 5 matching bases. V was trimmed by 3 bases and J by 4 bases, leaving 12 bases between them. Germline CDR1 KGHSH, CDR2 LQKENI. There are 14 residues in the CDR3. DNA of the CDR3: TGTGCCAGCTCACCGCCAGGGCGGGTCACTGAAGCTTTCTTT. Protein product: CASSPPGRVTEAFF.

V gene TRBV27 combines with J gene TRBJ2-5; 12 nucleotides match TRBD2. V was pared by 6 bases and J by 4 bases, with 6 bases of the junction left unmatched. This CDR3 is 15 amino acids long. CDR1 and CDR2 from the germline V gene are MNHEY and SMNVEV (reference sequence). CDR3 sequence: CASRSSGGAGETQYF. CDR3 coding DNA: TGTGCCAGCAGATCTAGCGGGGGGGCCGGAGAGACCCAGTACTTC.

This chain uses TRBV4-1 with TRBJ1-5, with a weak D call TRBD1 (5 bases). The CDR3 consists of 16 residues. V shed 0 bases and J shed 3 bases, with 12 bases lying between them. In germline, CDR1 is MGHRA, CDR2 YSYEKL. CDR3 amino acids: CASSQEWQGNNQPQHF. In nucleotides, the CDR3 is TGCGCCAGCAGCCAAGAGTGGCAGGGAAACAATCAGCCCCAGCATTTT.

The rearrangement uses TRBV6-5 and TRBJ1-2; 7 nucleotides match TRBD1. The CDR3 totals 12 residues. CDR1 and CDR2 (germline): MNHEY, SVGAGI. With V trimmed by 2 bases and J by 6 bases, 0 bases remained unmatched. The chain's CDR3 is CASSYRGHGYTF. In DNA form, the CDR3 reads TGTGCCAGCAGTTACAGGGGGCATGGCTACACCTTC.

The chain links TRBV7-9 to TRBJ1-4; tentative D call: TRBD1 (6 bases). In germline, CDR1 is SEHNR, CDR2 FQNEAQ (reference sequence). Between the trimmed V and J ends, which lost 1 base and 7 bases, there was a span of 10 bases. This CDR3 is built from 14 residues. CDR3 DNA: TGTGCCAGCAGCTTAGTAGGGACAAGTGAAAAACTGTTTTTT. It encodes CASSLVGTSEKLFF.

This clone was found a few times. The chain joins TRBV5-1 to TRBJ1-6; TRBD1 is a possible D gene (5 bases). The CDR3 covers 16 residues. Germline CDR1 reads SGHRS; CDR2 reads YFSETQ. Trimming removed 2 bases at V and 10 bases at J, with 19 bases between. The CDR3 here is CASSLGRGLESSPLHF. CDR3 nucleotides: TGCGCCAGCAGCTTAGGTCGGGGCTTAGAAAGCTCACCCCTCCACTTT.

This clone was found once. The chain couples TRBV5-1 to TRBJ2-7; 8 bases map to TRBD1. The germline CDR1 and CDR2 sequences are SGHRS and YFSETQ. V trimming: 4 bases; J trimming: 7 bases; junction bases outside the gene matches: 10. This CDR3 contains 14 residues. The CDR3 sequence: CASSPGQGKGEQYF. DNA of the CDR3: TGCGCCAGCAGCCCCGGACAGGGCAAGGGGGAGCAGTACTTC.

The chain combines TRBV11-3 with TRBJ2-1, with 12 bases fitting TRBD1. From germline, CDR1 is SGHNT and CDR2 YENEEA. J gave up 8 bases and V 8 bases, and 7 bases lay outside the gene matches. The CDR3 extends over 14 amino acids. The CDR3 sequence: CASGVGQGADEQFF. CDR3 DNA sequence: TGTGCCAGCGGGGTGGGACAGGGGGCCGATGAGCAGTTCTTC.

The chain recombines TRBV11-2 with TRBJ1-3; D possibly corresponds to TRBD1 (6 bases). V was cut by 4 bases and J by 0 bases, with 13 bases left in between. Germline values: CDR1 SGHAT, CDR2 FQNNGV. The CDR3 has 16 amino acids. CDR3 sequence: CASSSLTGNSGNTIYF. The CDR3 coding sequence is TGTGCCAGCAGCTCGCTAACAGGGAACTCTGGAAACACCATATATTTT. Supplemented by reference TRBV11-2 and TRBJ1-3, the full variable domain reads EAGVAQSPRYKIIEKRQSVAFWCNPISGHATLYWYQQILGQGPKLLIQFQNNGVVDDSQLPKDRFSAERLKGVDSTLKIQPAKLEDSAVYLCASSSLTGNSGNTIYFGEGSWLTVV.

This clone has just a few counts. V gene TRBV11-3 combines with J gene TRBJ2-1; D is uncertain. The CDR3 spans 12 residues. Trimming left V 5 bases short and J 7 bases short, with 9 bases between. CDR1 and CDR2 from the germline V gene are SGHNT and YENEEA. CDR3 bases: TGTGCCAGCAGCGACTGGGAAAATGAGCAGTTCTTC. This encodes CASSDWENEQFF.

The rearrangement uses TRBV6-5 and TRBJ2-5; 7 bases fit TRBD1. Germline CDR1 MNHEY, CDR2 SVGAGI. This CDR3 contains 12 residues. The V gene end was trimmed by 6 bases and the J gene end by 5 bases; junction bases not matched to a gene: 3. The CDR3 nucleotides read TGTGCCAGCAGGACAGGGCCGGAGACCCAGTACTTC. Protein product: CASRTGPETQYF.

The chain joins TRBV28 to TRBJ1-3; perhaps TRBD1 as D (5 bases). Trimming left V 1 base short and J 0 bases short, with 10 bases between. The germline CDR1 and CDR2 sequences are MDHEN and SYDVKM. There are 16 residues in the CDR3. CDR3 DNA: TGTGCCAGCAGTTTATTGGGGCGAATCTCTGGAAACACCATATATTTT. This codes for CASSLLGRISGNTIYF. The full variable domain, with the rest looked up from reference TRBV28 and TRBJ1-3, is DVKVTQSSRYLVKRTGEKVFLECVQDMDHENMFWYRQDPGLGLRLIYFSYDVKMKEKGDIPEGYSVSREKKERFSLILESASTNQTSMYLCASSLLGRISGNTIYFGEGSWLTVV.

The gene calls are TRBV15 and TRBJ2-1; 9 bases agree with TRBD2. CDR1 and CDR2 from the germline V gene are LNHNV and YYDKDF (reference sequence). V shed 6 bases, J shed 3 bases, and the junction held 6 bases outside the gene matches. The CDR3 totals 15 residues. CDR3 loop: CATSSSGRRYNEQFF. CDR3 coding DNA: TGTGCCACCAGTAGTAGCGGGAGACGCTACAATGAGCAGTTCTTC.

The chain combines TRBV6-5 with TRBJ2-1; TRBD2 matches at 8 bases. The CDR3 is made up of 15 amino acids. Germline trimming cut 5 bases from V and 2 bases from J; bases unmatched to any gene: 5. Per germline, CDR1 MNHEY and CDR2 SVGAGI. The CDR3 DNA is TGTGCCAGCAGTAGATTAGCGGGAACCTACAATGAGCAGTTCTTC. It specifies CASSRLAGTYNEQFF.

Comments on this clone: The sample carries other DNA sequences with the same CDR3. The J gene is TRBJ1-2, the V gene TRBV4-1; 9 bases match TRBD1. Germline assignment: CDR1 MGHRA and CDR2 YSYEKL. V dropped 3 bases and J dropped 4; count of bases not matched to a gene: 0. The CDR3 loop spans 13 amino acids. The CDR3 nucleotides are TGCGCCAGCAGCCAGGACAGGGGCTATGGCTACACCTTC. It specifies CASSQDRGYGYTF.

About this clone: Other DNA sequences from this sample encode an identical CDR3 as well. This chain connects TRBV15 to TRBJ2-1; D remains unclear. V was trimmed by 0 bases and J by 7 bases, leaving 7 bases between them. There are 13 residues in the CDR3. The germline CDR1 and CDR2 sequences are LNHNV and YYDKDF (reference sequence). The CDR3 DNA follows: TGTGCCACCAGCAGAGAGTCTAGAAATGAGCAGTTCTTC. Translating gives CATSRESRNEQFF.

The chain has TRBV11-1 and TRBJ2-4, with unresolved D. Trimming shortened V by 10 bases and J by 7 bases, and 17 bases separated the two germline ends. Germline CDR1 and CDR2: SGHAT and FQDESV (reference sequence). This CDR3 contains 13 residues. The CDR3 DNA is TGTGCCATCCCCCAACGTGTGTGGAACATTCAGTACTTC. This translates into CAIPQRVWNIQYF. The full variable domain, completed using reference TRBV11-1 and TRBJ2-4, is EAEVAQSPRYKITEKSQAVAFWCDPISGHATLYWYRQILGQGPELLVQFQDESVVDDSQLPKDRFSAERLKGVDSTLKIQPAELGDSAMYLCAIPQRVWNIQYFGAGTRLSVL.

J is TRBJ2-7 and V is TRBV6-1; 7 positions agree with TRBD2. V was clipped by 4 bases and J by 8 bases; unmatched bases: 17. The CDR3 sequence is 16 residues long. From germline, CDR1 is MNHNS and CDR2 SASEGT. This CDR3 is CASSVLGLVSPGQQYF. CDR3 coding DNA: TGTGCCAGCAGTGTCCTCGGACTAGTTTCCCCCGGGCAGCAGTACTTC.

The V gene is TRBV10-3, the J gene TRBJ1-1; 12 nucleotides agree with TRBD1. V gave up 10 bases and J gave up 0 bases; unmatched junction bases: 6. Germline V CDR1 and CDR2: ENHRY, SYGVKD. The CDR3 consists of 15 residues. The CDR3 sequence is CATGTGGFMNTEAFF. The CDR3 coding sequence is TGTGCCACCGGGACAGGGGGCTTCATGAACACTGAAGCTTTCTTT.

This sequence joins TRBV6-5 and TRBJ1-4; D is undetermined. CDR3 length: 14 residues. The V end was cut by 4 bases, the J end by 8 bases, with 14 bases between. The germline CDR1 and CDR2 sequences are MNHEY and SVGAGI. The CDR3 is CASSSDSRKEKLFF. The CDR3 DNA is TGTGCCAGCAGTTCGGACTCGAGGAAGGAAAAACTGTTTTTT.

CDR3 DNA sequence: TGTGCCAGCAGCCTAGTTTCGGGGGAGCTGTTTTTT. Translated, it gives CASSLVSGELFF. J is TRBJ2-2 and V is TRBV7-3; D gene unclear. With 5 bases removed from V and 8 bases from J, the gap between germline ends came to 9 bases. This CDR3 is 12 amino acids long. Germline V gives CDR1 SGHTA, CDR2 FQGTGA.

This CDR3 reads CASSQNTEAFF. In nucleotides, the CDR3 is TGCGCCAGCAGCCAGAACACTGAAGCTTTCTTT. The chain has TRBV5-1 and TRBJ1-1; the D is unclear. CDR3 length equals 11 residues. V was clipped by 4 bases and J by 1 base, with 2 bases between them. From germline, CDR1 is SGHRS and CDR2 YFSETQ.

This chain connects TRBV19 to TRBJ1-2, with a tentative D call TRBD1 (6 bases). CDR3 length: 16 residues. V lost 5 bases to trimming and J lost 2 bases, with 18 bases between them. Per the germline V gene, CDR1 is LNHDA and CDR2 is SQIVND (reference sequence). CDR3 DNA: TGTGCCAGTAGTCCCGCCTTGGGGGCGGACAACTATGGCTACACCTTC. Translating it yields CASSPALGADNYGYTF. Based on the CDR3 plus reference TRBV19 and TRBJ1-2, the full variable domain is DGGITQSPKYLFRKEGQNVTLSCEQNLNHDAMYWYRQDPGQGLRLIYYSQIVNDFQKGDIAEGYSVSREKKESFPLTVTSAQKNPTAFYLCASSPALGADNYGYTFGSGTRLTVV.

There are a few counts of this clone. This chain joins TRBV7-2 and TRBJ1-5; no firm D call. This CDR3 region has 13 residues. Germline V gives CDR1 SGHTA, CDR2 FQGNSA. Trimming pared 3 bases from V and 4 bases from J, leaving 7 bases between. DNA of the CDR3: TGTGCCAGCAGCTTCGGAGGTAATCAGCCCCAGCATTTT. Translated, it gives CASSFGGNQPQHF.

The chain's CDR3 is CASSPKGGNQPQHF. CDR3 coding DNA: TGCGCCAGCAGCCCGAAGGGTGGCAATCAGCCCCAGCATTTT. The chain couples TRBV5-1 to TRBJ1-5; unclear D gene. The CDR3 loop spans 14 amino acids. The germline V and J ends were trimmed by 4 bases and 2 bases, with 10 bases remaining between them. CDR1 and CDR2 from the germline V gene are SGHRS and YFSETQ.

This chain links TRBV11-2 with TRBJ2-7; D is uncertain. Germline V lookup: CDR1 SGHAT, CDR2 FQNNGV. V shed 4 bases and J shed 0 bases, with 4 bases lying between them. The CDR3 length is 12 residues. The CDR3 nucleotides read TGTGCCAGCAGCTCCGGCTCCTACGAGCAGTACTTC. This sequence encodes CASSSGSYEQYF. The full variable domain, in which reference TRBV11-2 and TRBJ2-7 provide the parts outside the CDR3, is EAGVAQSPRYKIIEKRQSVAFWCNPISGHATLYWYQQILGQGPKLLIQFQNNGVVDDSQLPKDRFSAERLKGVDSTLKIQPAKLEDSAVYLCASSSGSYEQYFGPGTRLTVT.

This rearrangement joins TRBV10-2 to TRBJ2-7; 7 bases are shared with TRBD2. V shed 4 bases and J 4 bases; nucleotides not matched to a gene: 10. The CDR3 spans 15 residues. Germline V gives CDR1 WSHSY, CDR2 SAAADI. The CDR3 region has the DNA TGCGCCAGCAGTGTATCTAGCGGAGCCTTTTACGAGCAGTACTTC. Translated, it gives CASSVSSGAFYEQYF.